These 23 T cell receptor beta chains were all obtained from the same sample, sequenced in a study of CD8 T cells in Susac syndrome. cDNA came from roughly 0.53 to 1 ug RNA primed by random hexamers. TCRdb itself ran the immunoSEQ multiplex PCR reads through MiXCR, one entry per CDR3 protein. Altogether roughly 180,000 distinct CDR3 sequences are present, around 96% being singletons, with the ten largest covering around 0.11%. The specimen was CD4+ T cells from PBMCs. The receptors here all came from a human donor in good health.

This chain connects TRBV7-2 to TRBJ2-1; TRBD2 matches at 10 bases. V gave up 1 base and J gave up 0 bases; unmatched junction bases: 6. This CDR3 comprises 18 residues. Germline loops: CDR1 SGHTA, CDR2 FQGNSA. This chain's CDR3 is CASSLGVASGSSYNEQFF. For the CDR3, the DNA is TGTGCCAGCAGCTTAGGGGTCGCTAGCGGGAGCTCCTACAATGAGCAGTTCTTC.

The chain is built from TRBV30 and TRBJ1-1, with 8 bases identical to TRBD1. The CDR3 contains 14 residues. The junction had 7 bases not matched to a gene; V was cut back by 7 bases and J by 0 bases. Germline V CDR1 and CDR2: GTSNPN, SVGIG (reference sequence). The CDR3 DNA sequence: TGTGCCTCCCCAGGGGGCGCGATGAACACTGAAGCTTTCTTT. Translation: CASPGGAMNTEAFF.

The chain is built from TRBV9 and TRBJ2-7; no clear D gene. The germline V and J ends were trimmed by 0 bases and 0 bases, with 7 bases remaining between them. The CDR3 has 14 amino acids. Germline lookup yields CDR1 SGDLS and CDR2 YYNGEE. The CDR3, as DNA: TGTGCCAGCAGCGTAGGGCGGAACTCCTACGAGCAGTACTTC. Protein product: CASSVGRNSYEQYF.

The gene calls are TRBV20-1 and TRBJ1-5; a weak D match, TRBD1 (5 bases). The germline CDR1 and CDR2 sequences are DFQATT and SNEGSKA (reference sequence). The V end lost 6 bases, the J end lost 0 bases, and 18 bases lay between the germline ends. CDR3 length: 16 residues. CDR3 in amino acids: CSAKRDSVYSNQPQHF. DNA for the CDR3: TGCAGTGCAAAACGCGACAGTGTCTATAGCAATCAGCCCCAGCATTTT.

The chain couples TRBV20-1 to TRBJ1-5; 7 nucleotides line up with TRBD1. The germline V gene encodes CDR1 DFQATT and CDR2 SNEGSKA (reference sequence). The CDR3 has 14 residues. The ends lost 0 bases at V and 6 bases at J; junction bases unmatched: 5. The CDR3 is CSAREGQFRQPQHF. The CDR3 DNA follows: TGCAGTGCTAGAGAGGGACAGTTTCGTCAGCCCCAGCATTTT.

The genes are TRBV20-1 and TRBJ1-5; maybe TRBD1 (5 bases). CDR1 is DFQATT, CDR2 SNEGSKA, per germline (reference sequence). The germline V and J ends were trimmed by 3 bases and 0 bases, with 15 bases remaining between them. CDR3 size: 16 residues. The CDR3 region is CSASGQRGDSNQPQHF. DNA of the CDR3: TGCAGTGCTAGTGGCCAAAGAGGGGATAGCAATCAGCCCCAGCATTTT.

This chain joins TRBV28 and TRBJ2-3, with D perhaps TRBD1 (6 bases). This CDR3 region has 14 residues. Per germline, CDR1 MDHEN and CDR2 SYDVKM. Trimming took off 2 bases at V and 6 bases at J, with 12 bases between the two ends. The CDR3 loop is CASSLLQGKDTQYF. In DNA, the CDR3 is TGTGCCAGCAGTTTACTACAGGGAAAGGATACGCAGTATTTT.

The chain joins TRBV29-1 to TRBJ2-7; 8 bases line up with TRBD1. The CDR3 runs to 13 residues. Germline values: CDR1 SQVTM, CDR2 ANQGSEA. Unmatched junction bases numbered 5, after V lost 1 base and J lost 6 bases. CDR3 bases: TGCAGCGTTGAAGGGACAGGGATGGTCGAGCAGTACTTC. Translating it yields CSVEGTGMVEQYF.

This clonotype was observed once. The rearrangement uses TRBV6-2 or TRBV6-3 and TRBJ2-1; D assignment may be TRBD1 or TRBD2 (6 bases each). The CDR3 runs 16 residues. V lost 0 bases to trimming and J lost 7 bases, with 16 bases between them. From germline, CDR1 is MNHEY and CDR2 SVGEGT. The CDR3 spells CASSYSRQGGGNEQFF. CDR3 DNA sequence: TGTGCCAGCAGTTACTCGAGGCAAGGAGGGGGGAATGAGCAGTTCTTC.

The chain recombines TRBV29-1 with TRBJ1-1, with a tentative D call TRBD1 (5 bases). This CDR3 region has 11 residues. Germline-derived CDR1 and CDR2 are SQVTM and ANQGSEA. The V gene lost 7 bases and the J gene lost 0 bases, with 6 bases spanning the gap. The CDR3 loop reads CSGGMNTEAFF. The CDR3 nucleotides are TGCAGCGGGGGCATGAACACTGAAGCTTTCTTT.

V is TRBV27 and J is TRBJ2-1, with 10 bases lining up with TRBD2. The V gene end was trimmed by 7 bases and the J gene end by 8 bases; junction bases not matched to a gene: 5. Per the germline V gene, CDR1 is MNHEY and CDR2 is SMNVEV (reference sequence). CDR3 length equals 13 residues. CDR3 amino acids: CASNPLAGHEQFF. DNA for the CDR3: TGTGCCAGCAACCCACTAGCGGGGCATGAGCAGTTCTTC.

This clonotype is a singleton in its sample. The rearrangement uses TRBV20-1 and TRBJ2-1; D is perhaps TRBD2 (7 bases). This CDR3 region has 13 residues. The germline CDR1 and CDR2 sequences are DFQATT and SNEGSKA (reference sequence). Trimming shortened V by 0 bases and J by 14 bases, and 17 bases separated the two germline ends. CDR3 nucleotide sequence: TGCAGTGCTAGAGATGGGAGGGACAACAAGGAGTTCTTC. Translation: CSARDGRDNKEFF.

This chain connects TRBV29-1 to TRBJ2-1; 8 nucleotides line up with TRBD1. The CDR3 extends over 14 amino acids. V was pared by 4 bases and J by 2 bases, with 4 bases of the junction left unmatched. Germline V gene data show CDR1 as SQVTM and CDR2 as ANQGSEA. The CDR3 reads CSVVDRGPYNEQFF. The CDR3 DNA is TGCAGCGTTGTTGACAGGGGACCCTACAATGAGCAGTTCTTC.

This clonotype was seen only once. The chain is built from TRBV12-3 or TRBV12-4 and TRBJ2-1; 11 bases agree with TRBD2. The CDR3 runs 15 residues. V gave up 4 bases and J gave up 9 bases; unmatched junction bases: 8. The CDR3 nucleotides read TGTGCCAGCAGTTCAACTAGCGGGAGTTGGGTTGAGCAGTTCTTC. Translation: CASSSTSGSWVEQFF.

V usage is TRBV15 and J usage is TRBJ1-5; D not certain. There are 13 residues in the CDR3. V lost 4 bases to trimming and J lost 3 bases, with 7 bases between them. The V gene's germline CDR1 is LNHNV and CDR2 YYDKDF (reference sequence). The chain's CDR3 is CATSISNNQPQHF. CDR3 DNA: TGTGCCACCAGCATTAGTAACAATCAGCCCCAGCATTTT.

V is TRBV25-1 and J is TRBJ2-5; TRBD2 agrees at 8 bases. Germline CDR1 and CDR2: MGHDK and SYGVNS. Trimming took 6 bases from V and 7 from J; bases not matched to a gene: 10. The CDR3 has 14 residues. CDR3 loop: CASSVSGGDATQYF. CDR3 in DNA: TGTGCCAGCAGCGTATCCGGGGGGGACGCGACCCAGTACTTC. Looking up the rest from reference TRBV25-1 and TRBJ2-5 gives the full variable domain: EADIYQTPRYLVIGTGKKITLECSQTMGHDKMYWYQQDPGMELHLIHYSYGVNSTEKGDLSSESTVSRIRTEHFPLTLESARPSHTSQYLCASSVSGGDATQYFGPGTRLLVL.

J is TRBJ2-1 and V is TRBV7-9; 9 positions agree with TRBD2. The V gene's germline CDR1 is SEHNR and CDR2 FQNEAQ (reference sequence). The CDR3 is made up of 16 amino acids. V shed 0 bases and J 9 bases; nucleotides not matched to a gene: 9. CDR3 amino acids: CASSLAVSGSYGEQFF. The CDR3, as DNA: TGTGCCAGCAGCTTAGCTGTTAGCGGGAGTTACGGTGAGCAGTTCTTC.

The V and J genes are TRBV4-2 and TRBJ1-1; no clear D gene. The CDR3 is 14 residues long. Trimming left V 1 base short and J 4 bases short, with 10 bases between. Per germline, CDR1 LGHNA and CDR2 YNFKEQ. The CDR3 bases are TGTGCCAGCAGCCAAGTCGATGGAACCACTGAAGCTTTCTTT. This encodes CASSQVDGTTEAFF.

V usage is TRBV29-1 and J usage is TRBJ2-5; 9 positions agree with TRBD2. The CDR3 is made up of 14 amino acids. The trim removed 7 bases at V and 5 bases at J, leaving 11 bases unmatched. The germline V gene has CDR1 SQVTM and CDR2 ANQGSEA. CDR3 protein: CSGMAGGPGETQYF. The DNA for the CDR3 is TGCAGCGGGATGGCGGGAGGGCCGGGGGAGACCCAGTACTTC.

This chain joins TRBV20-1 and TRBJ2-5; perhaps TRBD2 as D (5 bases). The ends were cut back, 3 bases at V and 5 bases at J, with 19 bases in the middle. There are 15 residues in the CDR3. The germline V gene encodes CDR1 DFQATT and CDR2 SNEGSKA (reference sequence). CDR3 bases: TGCAGTGCTAGCAACAGAGGGCCAGTTGGGGAGACCCAGTACTTC. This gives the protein CSASNRGPVGETQYF.

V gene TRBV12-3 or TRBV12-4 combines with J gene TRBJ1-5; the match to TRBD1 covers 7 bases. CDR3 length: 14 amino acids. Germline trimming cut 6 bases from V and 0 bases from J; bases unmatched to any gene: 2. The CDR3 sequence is CASSDRASNQPQHF. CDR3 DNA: TGTGCCAGCAGCGACAGGGCTAGCAATCAGCCCCAGCATTTT.

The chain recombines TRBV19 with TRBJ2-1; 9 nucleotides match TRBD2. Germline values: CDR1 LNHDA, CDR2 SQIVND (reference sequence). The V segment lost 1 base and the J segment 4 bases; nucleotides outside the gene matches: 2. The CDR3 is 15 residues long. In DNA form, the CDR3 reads TGTGCCAGTAGTATAGCTAGCGGGACGTACAATGAGCAGTTCTTC. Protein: CASSIASGTYNEQFF.

The DNA of the CDR3 is TGTGCCAGCAGCCTGCACTCCCAGCGGGAGTGGAAGAATGAGCAGTTCTTC. It translates to CASSLHSQREWKNEQFF. The chain has TRBV3-1 and TRBJ2-1; 8 bases align to TRBD2. This CDR3 has 17 amino acids. Per germline, CDR1 LGHDT and CDR2 YNNKEL (reference sequence). V lost 4 bases, J lost 7 bases, and 15 bases stayed unmatched.